These T cell receptor beta chains were read from a single sample in a study of blood T cell repertoires in COVID-19. Assay used: immunoSEQ multiplex PCR; TCRdb lists only in-frame clones, some missing. The sample has a few hundred thousand clones, 89% seen once; the top ten hold around a tenth. Input material: PBMCs or T cells enriched from blood (not recorded which). These receptors were taken from a middle-aged woman who had recovered from COVID-19. Each CDR3 is given with its conserved first and last residue. The D gene is left open where the match is weak. Not all rows give a size; the values are once, few, many and, for expanded clones, a class.

CDR3aa: CASSEATSGRNEQYF; CDR3nt: TGTGCCAGCAGTGAAGCCACTAGCGGGAGGAACGAGCAGTACTTC; d_gene: TRBD2; v_gene: TRBV2; abundance: once; j_gene: TRBJ2-7; len: 15
CDR3aa: CASSLGGSKTGGELFF; CDR3nt: TGTGCCAGCAGCTTAGGCGGGAGTAAGACAGGCGGGGAGCTGTTTTTT; d_gene: .; v_gene: TRBV7-2; abundance: .; j_gene: TRBJ2-2; len: 16
CDR3aa: CASSLGGQGAYEQYF; CDR3nt: TGTGCCAGCAGCTTAGGAGGACAAGGGGCATACGAGCAGTACTTC; d_gene: .; v_gene: TRBV7-2; abundance: .; j_gene: TRBJ2-7; len: 15
CDR3aa: CASAGGASEFPQHF; CDR3nt: TGTGCCTCGGCGGGAGGGGCCTCGGAGTTTCCCCAGCATTTT; d_gene: .; v_gene: TRBV19; abundance: .; j_gene: TRBJ1-5; len: 14
CDR3aa: CASSEITGKKDNEQFF; CDR3nt: TGTGCCAGCAGCGAAATTACAGGGAAGAAAGACAATGAGCAGTTCTTC; d_gene: .; v_gene: TRBV28; abundance: .; j_gene: TRBJ2-1; len: 16
CDR3aa: CASSTGTGAGGEKLFF; CDR3nt: TGTGCCAGCAGCACCGGGACAGGGGCAGGGGGTGAAAAACTGTTTTTT; d_gene: TRBD1; v_gene: TRBV7-9; abundance: once; j_gene: TRBJ1-4; len: 16
CDR3aa: CATSDFTSTGTGELFF; CDR3nt: TGTGCCACCAGTGATTTTACGTCTACGGGAACCGGGGAGCTGTTTTTT; d_gene: .; v_gene: TRBV24-1; abundance: .; j_gene: TRBJ2-2; len: 16
CDR3aa: CATLQGRWGQPQHF; CDR3nt: TGTGCCACCCTACAGGGAAGGTGGGGTCAGCCCCAGCATTTT; d_gene: .; v_gene: TRBV28; abundance: .; j_gene: TRBJ1-5; len: 14
CDR3aa: CASSQERLVPFF; CDR3nt: TGTGCCAGCAGCCAAGAGCGGTTAGTGCCGTTCTTC; d_gene: .; v_gene: TRBV3-1/TRBV3-2; abundance: .; j_gene: TRBJ2-1; len: 12
CDR3aa: CASREQGLPGELFF; CDR3nt: TGTGCCAGCAGGGAACAGGGGTTACCCGGGGAGCTGTTTTTT; d_gene: TRBD1; v_gene: TRBV28; abundance: .; j_gene: TRBJ2-2; len: 14